This TCR beta chain was found in a study of Graves' ophthalmopathy and Graves' hyperthyroidism. CDR3 length equals 16 residues. V was shortened by 5 bases and J by 0 bases, with 17 bases between the two germline ends. CDR1 and CDR2 (germline): SEHNR, FQNEAQ (reference sequence). Amplification of TCR beta CDR3 regions used RNA transcripts. First-round RT-PCR relied on HTBI primers, and a second-round multiplex PCR came next. TCRdb itself ran the multiplex PCR reads through MiXCR, one entry per CDR3 protein. The table includes 650,000 to 800,000 distinct CDR3 sequences, over 40% detected once. This clonotype was counted at least ten times.

The TCR was taken from an adult man with Graves' ophthalmopathy. Material for sequencing was peripheral blood. The chain uses TRBV7-9 and TRBJ2-7; D may be TRBD1 or TRBD2 (6 bases each). CDR3 in amino acids: CASSPKGGSSSYEQYF. The CDR3 DNA is TGTGCCAGCAGCCCAAAGGGGGGCTCCAGCTCCTACGAGCAGTACTTC.